These 26 T cell receptor beta chains came from one sample sequenced in a study of T cell repertoires in cytomegalovirus infection. TCRdb reanalysed the reads using MiXCR and keeps one entry per CDR3 protein. The sample consists of 450,000 to 600,000 distinct CDR3 sequences, about 11% of them appearing once. The source material was PBMCs. These receptors originate from a human donor in good health (CMV status not recorded). Some clones in this sample may be carry-over from other donors' samples.

V and J are TRBV9 and TRBJ1-3, with a tentative D call TRBD1 (5 bases). Trimming stripped 3 bases from V and 0 bases from J, with 13 bases between. This CDR3 has 16 residues. Germline V gene lookup returns CDR1 SGDLS and CDR2 YYNGEE. The DNA for the CDR3 is TGTGCCAGCAGCGGGGCCAGGGTCTACTCTGGAAACACCATATATTTT. Residues: CASSGARVYSGNTIYF.

V is TRBV20-1 and J is TRBJ2-7, with D possibly matching TRBD2 (5 bases). Germline loops: CDR1 DFQATT, CDR2 SNEGSKA (reference sequence). Trimming took off 0 bases at V and 1 base at J, with 13 bases between the two ends. CDR3 length equals 15 residues. The CDR3 sequence: CSARDLASSSYEQYF. Here the CDR3 DNA reads TGCAGTGCTAGAGATCTGGCTAGCTCTTCCTACGAGCAGTACTTC.

The rearrangement links TRBV7-9 to TRBJ2-5, with a possible D match to TRBD1 (5 bases). Germline V CDR1 and CDR2: SEHNR, FQNEAQ (reference sequence). Trimming shortened V by 5 bases and J by 5 bases, and 15 bases separated the two germline ends. The CDR3 has 14 residues. CDR3 in amino acids: CASSSYQGRETQYF. The CDR3, as DNA: TGTGCCAGCAGCAGTTATCAGGGTAGGGAGACCCAGTACTTC.

The table lists this clonotype with many counts. This chain links TRBV7-3 with TRBJ1-2; unclear D gene. V dropped 4 bases and J dropped 6 bases, with 6 bases sitting between them. This CDR3 is built from 11 residues. Germline V gene data show CDR1 as SGHTA and CDR2 as FQGTGA. DNA for the CDR3: TGTGCCAGCAGCTCGACCGATGGCTACACCTTC. This encodes CASSSTDGYTF. Combining the CDR3 with reference TRBV7-3 and TRBJ1-2 gives the whole variable domain GAGVSQTPSNKVTEKGKYVELRCDPISGHTALYWYRQSLGQGPEFLIYFQGTGAADDSGLPNDRFFAVRPEGSVSTLKIQRTERGDSAVYLCASSSTDGYTFGSGTRLTVV.

In this sample, this clonotype turned up many times. The junction departs from germline at one end; a sequencing error may be responsible. This rearrangement joins TRBV12-3 or TRBV12-4 to TRBJ2-7; 7 nucleotides match TRBD1. This CDR3 region has 14 residues. The CDR3 spells CASSLAGTAYEQYF. The CDR3, as DNA: TGTGCCAGCAGCTTAGCAGGGACAGCCTACGAGCAGTACTTC.

This clonotype has a count of ten or more. This rearrangement joins TRBV3-1 to TRBJ2-2; D ambiguous. Trimming took 6 bases from V and 5 from J, leaving 4 bases between them. Germline V gene lookup returns CDR1 LGHDT and CDR2 YNNKEL (reference sequence). The CDR3 is 11 amino acids. CDR3 bases: TGTGCCAGCAGTCAAACCGGGGAGCTGTTTTTT. Translated: CASSQTGELFF.

This clonotype was recorded at least ten times. The chain recombines TRBV19 with TRBJ1-5; D not certain. Germline CDR1 LNHDA, CDR2 SQIVND (reference sequence). The CDR3 loop spans 15 amino acids. Trimming shortened V by 5 bases and J by 1 base, and 12 bases separated the two germline ends. CDR3 residues: CASSEVVGSNQPQHF. The CDR3 coding sequence is TGTGCCAGTAGTGAGGTAGTAGGCAGCAATCAGCCCCAGCATTTT.

This clonotype was seen only a few times. Here the CDR3 reads CASSNRDYSYNEQFF. CDR3 nucleotide sequence: TGTGCCAGCAGTAACCGGGACTATTCCTACAATGAGCAGTTCTTC. This chain connects TRBV12-3 or TRBV12-4 to TRBJ2-1; TRBD2 matches at 7 bases. The CDR3 is 15 residues long. V lost 5 bases to trimming and J lost 1 base; unmatched junction nucleotides: 5.

This clonotype was seen only a few times. The chain carries TRBV9 and TRBJ1-2; D ambiguous. V lost 4 bases, J lost 0 bases, and 13 bases lay in between. Per germline, CDR1 SGDLS and CDR2 YYNGEE. There are 15 residues in the CDR3. The CDR3 here is CASSPDPFANYGYTF. CDR3 sequence (DNA): TGTGCCAGCAGCCCAGACCCCTTTGCTAACTATGGCTACACCTTC.

This clonotype was counted ten times or more. DNA of the CDR3: TGTGCCAGCAGCATAGGGGTACAGGTCGACCGTGAAAAACTGTTTTTT. It encodes CASSIGVQVDREKLFF. J is TRBJ1-4 and V is TRBV11-2; the D gene is possibly TRBD1 (5 bases). This CDR3 has 16 residues. Germline V lookup: CDR1 SGHAT, CDR2 FQNNGV. Trimming stripped 5 bases from V and 7 bases from J, with 20 bases between.

Many counts were recorded for this clonotype. The chain recombines TRBV19 with TRBJ2-1; TRBD1 matches 10 bases. The CDR3 length is 15 residues. Trimming cost V 6 bases and J 4 bases; bases outside gene matches: 6. The germline CDR1 and CDR2 sequences are LNHDA and SQIVND (reference sequence). In nucleotides, the CDR3 is TGTGCCAGTAGGACCGGGACAGGGGATTACAATGAGCAGTTCTTC. Its translation is CASRTGTGDYNEQFF.

This clonotype was seen more than once but under ten times. The chain recombines TRBV6-2 or TRBV6-3 with TRBJ1-2, with a possible D match to TRBD1 (5 bases). Germline V gene sequence: CDR1 MNHEY, CDR2 SVGEGT. V was shortened by 4 bases and J by 4 bases, with 10 bases between the two germline ends. The CDR3 runs to 13 residues. CDR3 sequence reads: CASSLTAGYGYTF. In nucleotides, the CDR3 is TGTGCCAGCAGTTTGACAGCTGGCTATGGCTACACCTTC.

This clonotype showed up many times. V is TRBV24-1 and J is TRBJ1-4; 7 nucleotides agree with TRBD1. This CDR3 is built from 15 residues. Looked up from germline, CDR1 is KGHDR and CDR2 is SFDVKD. Trimming at V came to 3 bases and at J to 8 bases, leaving 8 bases not matched to a gene. CDR3 in DNA: TGTGCCACCAGTGATCCAAAGGGGGCGGGCGAAAAACTGTTTTTT. Its protein product is CATSDPKGAGEKLFF.

This chain joins TRBV19 and TRBJ2-7; 8 nucleotides match TRBD2. Germline CDR1 and CDR2: LNHDA and SQIVND (reference sequence). V shed 8 bases, J shed 2 bases, and the junction held 5 bases outside the gene matches. The CDR3 totals 13 residues. The CDR3 DNA reads as TGTGCCAGTGCGAGCGGGGGACCCTACGAGCAGTACTTC. Translating it yields CASASGGPYEQYF.

Regarding this clonotype: With a much larger clone just one base away, this may be a read error. The chain is built from TRBV29-1 and TRBJ1-1, with D tentatively TRBD1 (6 bases). The CDR3 extends over 14 amino acids. The V end lost 4 bases, the J end lost 2 bases, and 14 bases lay between the germline ends. Germline V gene data show CDR1 as SQVTM and CDR2 as ANQGSEA. The CDR3 bases are TGCAGCGTTGGGGGTCTGACAGGCAACACTGAAGCTTTCTTT. This encodes CSVGGLTGNTEAFF.

This clonotype was seen ten or more times. The chain carries TRBV7-8 and TRBJ2-2, with D perhaps given as TRBD1 or TRBD2 (5 bases each). The ends were cut back, 7 bases at V and 1 base at J, with 13 bases in the middle. The CDR3 is 15 amino acids. CDR1 is SGHVS and CDR2 is FQNEAQ in the germline V gene. This CDR3 is CASNKGGGNTGELFF. The CDR3 nucleotides are TGTGCCAGCAACAAGGGTGGGGGGAACACCGGGGAGCTGTTTTTT.

This clonotype was detected a few times. The CDR3 coding sequence is TGTGCCAGCAGTTACTCAGGCATCCTCTCCTACGAGCAGTACTTC. It is translated as CASSYSGILSYEQYF. The chain couples TRBV6-5 to TRBJ2-7; D is unresolved. The CDR3 totals 15 residues. The ends were cut back, 0 bases at V and 0 bases at J, with 9 bases in the middle. CDR1 is MNHEY, CDR2 SVGAGI, per germline.

The rearrangement joins TRBV6-6 to TRBJ2-2; TRBD1 might be the D (6 bases). This CDR3 contains 14 residues. Looked up from germline, CDR1 is MNHNY and CDR2 is SVGAGI (reference sequence). V lost 7 bases and J lost 1, with 10 bases in between. The CDR3 here is CASNLGQNTGELFF. In DNA, the CDR3 is TGTGCCAGCAACCTGGGACAGAACACCGGGGAGCTGTTTTTT.

The CDR3 reads CASRAWEANYGYTF. The CDR3 coding sequence is TGTGCCAGCAGGGCCTGGGAGGCTAACTATGGCTACACCTTC. This sequence joins TRBV12-3 or TRBV12-4 and TRBJ1-2, with no clear D. The ends were cut back, 6 bases at V and 0 bases at J, with 11 bases in the middle. There are 14 residues in the CDR3.

This clonotype came up many times. The chain employs TRBV12-3 or TRBV12-4 and TRBJ1-2; 7 bases agree with TRBD1. Losses at the gene ends were 5 bases for V and 14 bases for J; bases not matched to a gene: 14. The CDR3 extends over 13 amino acids. In DNA, the CDR3 is TGTGCCAGCAGTACGGGGGACAGAGCCCCTCGGACCTTC. Encoded protein: CASSTGDRAPRTF.

This clonotype showed up many times. The chain couples TRBV4-1 to TRBJ2-1; 8 bases map to TRBD2. The CDR3 consists of 16 residues. With 0 bases clipped from V and 9 bases from J, the junction kept 10 bases outside the gene matches. CDR1 and CDR2 (germline): MGHRA, YSYEKL. The CDR3 loop reads CASSQDYAGGQREQFF. CDR3 DNA sequence: TGCGCCAGCAGCCAAGATTATGCGGGAGGCCAACGTGAGCAGTTCTTC.

This clonotype appeared many times. This chain joins TRBV4-1 and TRBJ2-5, with 9 bases lining up with TRBD2. This CDR3 comprises 18 residues. The germline CDR1 and CDR2 sequences are MGHRA and YSYEKL. Trimming cost V 1 base and J 4 bases; bases outside gene matches: 13. This CDR3 is CASSQGLMGLAGGETQYF. DNA for the CDR3: TGCGCCAGCAGCCAAGGGCTAATGGGACTAGCAGGAGGAGAGACCCAGTACTTC.

This clonotype occurred a few times. This rearrangement joins TRBV23-1 to TRBJ2-1; D call uncertain. TRBV23-1 is identified as an open reading frame with a role that is uncertain. The CDR3 spans 19 residues. Trimming shortened V by 3 bases and J by 2 bases, and 23 bases separated the two germline ends. The CDR3 region has the DNA TGCGCCAGCAGTCAGTATAATCCCCTGGGCCTTGTTCCCTACAATGAGCAGTTCTTC. Protein product: CASSQYNPLGLVPYNEQFF.

This clonotype was observed many times. The rearrangement links TRBV20-1 to TRBJ2-5; 8 bases are shared with TRBD2. J was trimmed by 0 bases and V by 0 bases; bases with no gene match: 15. Germline V gene data show CDR1 as DFQATT and CDR2 as SNEGSKA (reference sequence). This CDR3 spans 19 amino acids. DNA of the CDR3: TGCAGTGCTAGAGATCAAATTAGCGGGGTCCCATACTACCAAGAGACCCAGTACTTC. Its translation: CSARDQISGVPYYQETQYF.

A note on this clonotype: Possible read error: a much larger clone is one base away. The chain links TRBV2 to TRBJ1-5; 11 bases agree with TRBD1. Trimming at V came to 9 bases and at J to 7 bases, leaving 11 bases not matched to a gene. The CDR3 sequence is 15 residues long. In germline, CDR1 is SNHLY, CDR2 FYNNEI. The CDR3 reads CARSRDRGIQQPQHF. CDR3 bases: TGTGCCAGATCCCGGGACAGGGGGATTCAACAGCCCCAGCATTTT.

The table lists this clonotype with a few counts. V gene TRBV9 combines with J gene TRBJ1-4; D is unclear. The V gene lost 5 bases and the J gene lost 4 bases, with 9 bases spanning the gap. The germline CDR1 and CDR2 sequences are SGDLS and YYNGEE. CDR3 length: 13 amino acids. In nucleotides, the CDR3 is TGTGCCAGCAGTGAGGGCGTTAATGAAAAACTGTTTTTT. Translated: CASSEGVNEKLFF.